The 23 T cell receptor beta chains below were found in one sample sequenced in a study of shared clonotypes between healthy human individuals. Assay used: immunoSEQ multiplex PCR; TCRdb lists only in-frame clones, some missing. The sample records some 2.1 million clones, roughly 95% being singletons. The sample consisted of naive CD4+ T cells sorted from blood. Subset given: CD45RA+ positively selected. The receptors shown here come from a man aged 18-30 years in good health.

Worth noting for this clone: The same CDR3 arises from other DNA sequences in this sample as well. This sequence joins TRBV2 and TRBJ2-3; tentatively, D is TRBD1 or TRBD2 (5 bases each). Trimming cost V 4 bases and J 6 bases, with 5 bases left between them. Germline assignment: CDR1 SNHLY and CDR2 FYNNEI. The CDR3 has 11 amino acids. The CDR3 DNA sequence: TGTGCCAGCAGTGGGGGGGATACGCAGTATTTT. Translating gives CASSGGDTQYF.

Concerning this clone: The sample carries other DNA sequences with the same CDR3. The chain is built from TRBV30 and TRBJ1-1; a weak D match, TRBD1 (5 bases). Deletions cut 3 bases from V and 2 bases from J, with 10 bases between. Germline CDR1 reads GTSNPN; CDR2 reads SVGIG (reference sequence). The CDR3 has 13 amino acids. For the CDR3, the DNA is TGTGCCTGGAGCGGCGGGGGTAACACTGAAGCTTTCTTT. This gives the protein CAWSGGGNTEAFF. Variable domain in full (rest from reference TRBV30 and TRBJ1-1): SQTIHQWPATLVQPVGSPLSLECTVEGTSNPNLYWYRQAAGRGLQLLFYSVGIGQISSEVPQNLSASRPQDRQFILSSKKLLLSDSGFYLCAWSGGGNTEAFFGQGTRLTVV.

The rearrangement links TRBV6-5 to TRBJ2-7, with TRBD2 matching 12 bases. After removal of 5 bases from V and 5 bases from J, the junction contained 7 bases not matched to a gene. Looked up from germline, CDR1 is MNHEY and CDR2 is SVGAGI. The CDR3 is 15 residues long. Here the CDR3 DNA reads TGTGCCAGCAGTACGACTAGCGGGAGACCCCACGAGCAGTACTTC. Residues: CASSTTSGRPHEQYF.

The chain is built from TRBV7-9 and TRBJ1-5, with 8 bases lining up with TRBD1. Germline CDR1 SEHNR, CDR2 FQNEAQ (reference sequence). The CDR3 is 17 amino acids. V shed 3 bases and J 0 bases; nucleotides not matched to a gene: 7. In DNA form, the CDR3 reads TGTGCCAGCAGCTTGGGCCAGGGGGCTGTTAGCAATCAGCCCCAGCATTTT. Amino acids: CASSLGQGAVSNQPQHF.

A word on this clone: A much larger clonotype is one base distant, so this may be a read error. Distinct nucleotide sequences in the sample also encode this CDR3. The gene calls are TRBV6-6 and TRBJ2-7, with D unresolved. V lost 2 bases to trimming and J lost 0 bases, with 5 bases between them. This CDR3 is built from 13 residues. Per germline, CDR1 MNHNY and CDR2 SVGAGI (reference sequence). CDR3 in DNA: TGTGCCAGCAGTTACCTAAGCTCCTACGAGCAGTACTTC. This codes for CASSYLSSYEQYF.

The chain's CDR3 is CASSFGGAGNTIYF. The CDR3 nucleotides are TGTGCCAGCAGTTTTGGGGGAGCAGGAAACACCATATATTTT. The V gene is TRBV27, the J gene TRBJ1-3; perhaps TRBD1 as D (5 bases). Looked up from germline, CDR1 is MNHEY and CDR2 is SMNVEV (reference sequence). CDR3 length equals 14 residues. Trimming removed 3 bases at V and 4 bases at J, with 10 bases between.

This clone was seen once. V is TRBV19 and J is TRBJ2-2; D uncertain. The V end was cut by 5 bases, the J end by 5 bases, with 9 bases between. The CDR3 is 13 amino acids. Germline CDR1 LNHDA, CDR2 SQIVND (reference sequence). The CDR3 coding sequence is TGTGCCAGTAGTGCCCGACCTACCGGGGAGCTGTTTTTT. Amino acids: CASSARPTGELFF.

J is TRBJ2-5 and V is TRBV4-3; no clear D. The length of the CDR3 is 13 residues. Trimming took 0 bases from V and 4 from J, leaving 6 bases between them. Germline values: CDR1 LGHNA, CDR2 YSLEER. The CDR3 coding sequence is TGCGCCAGCAGCCAAGACCAGCGAGAGACCCAGTACTTC. Amino acid sequence: CASSQDQRETQYF.

V and J are TRBV2 and TRBJ2-7, with TRBD2 matching 9 bases. This CDR3 region has 12 residues. The ends lost 7 bases at V and 7 bases at J; junction bases unmatched: 5. The germline V gene encodes CDR1 SNHLY and CDR2 FYNNEI. The CDR3 coding sequence is TGTGCCAGCACTAGCGGGACTTTTGAGCAGTACTTC. As protein: CASTSGTFEQYF.

This clone was detected only once. The rearrangement uses TRBV5-5 and TRBJ1-1; the D gene is possibly TRBD1 (5 bases). The CDR3 consists of 16 residues. Germline lookup yields CDR1 SGHKS and CDR2 YYEKEE (reference sequence). Trimming left V 5 bases short and J 1 base short, with 18 bases between. The CDR3, as DNA: TGTGCCAGCAGAGTCACGGCAGGGTTAAGGAACACTGAAGCTTTCTTT. This gives the protein CASRVTAGLRNTEAFF. Full variable domain (remainder filled in from reference TRBV5-5 and TRBJ1-1): DAGVTQSPTHLIKTRGQQVTLRCSPISGHKSVSWYQQVLGQGPQFIFQYYEKEERGRGNFPDRFSARQFPNYSSELNVNALLLGDSALYLCASRVTAGLRNTEAFFGQGTRLTVV.

This clone is a singleton in its sample. The chain links TRBV5-1 to TRBJ2-7; 11 nucleotides line up with TRBD2. The CDR3 spans 18 residues. Germline V gene lookup returns CDR1 SGHRS and CDR2 YFSETQ. V shed 2 bases and J 4 bases; nucleotides not matched to a gene: 14. The CDR3 DNA reads TGCGCCAGCAGCTTAGGACCGTTAGCGGGAGGGCCAAAGTACGAGCAGTACTTC. It is translated as CASSLGPLAGGPKYEQYF.

The J gene is TRBJ1-6, the V gene TRBV30; TRBD1 might be the D (5 bases). Germline CDR1 GTSNPN, CDR2 SVGIG (reference sequence). The CDR3 totals 14 residues. V lost 5 bases and J 10 bases, leaving 18 bases between the germline ends. As DNA, the CDR3 is TGTGCCTGGGGTCTAATGGGGTCAGGGTCACCCCTCCACTTT. It translates to CAWGLMGSGSPLHF.

V usage is TRBV18 and J usage is TRBJ2-2; maybe TRBD2 (6 bases). The length of the CDR3 is 18 residues. The germline CDR1 and CDR2 sequences are KGHSH and LQKENI. V gave up 3 bases and J gave up 4 bases, with 21 bases separating them. CDR3 DNA sequence: TGTGCCAGCTCACCTTCCCAGTGGAGGGTCAGCGTCACCGGGGAGCTGTTTTTT. Its protein product is CASSPSQWRVSVTGELFF. Full variable domain (missing parts from reference TRBV18 and TRBJ2-2): NAGVMQNPRHLVRRRGQEARLRCSPMKGHSHVYWYRQLPEEGLKFMVYLQKENIIDESGMPKERFSAEFPKEGPSILRIQQVVRGDSAAYFCASSPSQWRVSVTGELFFGEGSRLTVL.

The V gene is TRBV30, the J gene TRBJ1-6; D might be TRBD1 (6 bases). CDR1 GTSNPN and CDR2 SVGIG come from the germline V gene (reference sequence). The length of the CDR3 is 16 residues. Trimming removed 1 base at V and 5 bases at J, with 15 bases between. The CDR3 is CAWSGGRVENNSPLHF. CDR3 sequence (DNA): TGTGCCTGGAGTGGGGGGCGGGTGGAGAATAATTCACCCCTCCACTTT. The full variable domain, completed using reference TRBV30 and TRBJ1-6, is SQTIHQWPATLVQPVGSPLSLECTVEGTSNPNLYWYRQAAGRGLQLLFYSVGIGQISSEVPQNLSASRPQDRQFILSSKKLLLSDSGFYLCAWSGGRVENNSPLHFGNGTRLTVT.

As concerns this clone: Other DNA variants within this sample encode the same CDR3. The chain employs TRBV29-1 and TRBJ2-7, with no clear D. The germline V and J ends were trimmed by 4 bases and 1 base, with 8 bases remaining between them. Germline V gives CDR1 SQVTM, CDR2 ANQGSEA. The CDR3 extends over 12 amino acids. CDR3 sequence: CSVGDRSYEQYF. The CDR3 DNA reads TGCAGCGTTGGTGATAGGTCCTACGAGCAGTACTTC.

For this clone: Other DNA sequences within the sample encode an identical CDR3. V gene TRBV2 combines with J gene TRBJ1-1; D call uncertain. The length of the CDR3 is 12 residues. The V end lost 9 bases, the J end lost 3 bases, and 11 bases lay between the germline ends. From germline, CDR1 is SNHLY and CDR2 FYNNEI. For the CDR3, the DNA is TGTGCCAGTTCGGGCCGAGACACTGAAGCTTTCTTT. This gives the protein CASSGRDTEAFF.

With respect to this clone: The sample has other DNA sequences that encode this CDR3 too. The chain employs TRBV5-1 and TRBJ2-2, with TRBD2 identical over 11 bases. This CDR3 region has 16 residues. Germline V gene data show CDR1 as SGHRS and CDR2 as YFSETQ. The trim removed 1 base at V and 4 bases at J, leaving 3 bases unmatched. The CDR3 DNA sequence: TGCGCCAGCAGCTTGTTAACTAGCGGGAGCACCGGGGAGCTGTTTTTT. Translated, it gives CASSLLTSGSTGELFF.

J is TRBJ2-7 and V is TRBV6-5; D is perhaps TRBD1 (5 bases). In germline, CDR1 is MNHEY, CDR2 SVGAGI. V was cut by 8 bases and J by 5 bases, with 16 bases left in between. This CDR3 comprises 13 residues. The CDR3 sequence: CASQGWNLDEQYF. The CDR3 nucleotides are TGTGCCAGCCAGGGTTGGAATCTGGACGAGCAGTACTTC.

This chain uses TRBV9 with TRBJ1-3; the D is unclear. The germline CDR1 and CDR2 sequences are SGDLS and YYNGEE. This CDR3 spans 14 amino acids. V was trimmed by 0 bases and J by 4 bases, leaving 8 bases between them. DNA for the CDR3: TGTGCCAGCAGCGTAGGATGGACGGGAAACACCATATATTTT. Translated: CASSVGWTGNTIYF.

The rearrangement links TRBV5-1 to TRBJ1-1; D remains unclear. CDR3 length equals 15 residues. Germline V gene data show CDR1 as SGHRS and CDR2 as YFSETQ. The germline V and J ends were trimmed by 8 bases and 4 bases, with 21 bases remaining between them. The CDR3 protein is CASTPRGGPGTEAFF. The CDR3 DNA sequence: TGCGCCAGTACGCCCAGAGGAGGTCCAGGCACTGAAGCTTTCTTT.

The chain carries TRBV19 and TRBJ2-3; TRBD2 matches at 8 bases. CDR1 and CDR2 from the germline V gene are LNHDA and SQIVND (reference sequence). The ends lost 3 bases at V and 7 bases at J; junction bases unmatched: 9. The CDR3 runs to 15 residues. The CDR3 bases are TGTGCCAGTAGTATGCTAGCGGGCGATCCCTATACGCAGTATTTT. Its protein is CASSMLAGDPYTQYF. Filled out from reference TRBV19 and TRBJ2-3, the complete variable domain reads DGGITQSPKYLFRKEGQNVTLSCEQNLNHDAMYWYRQDPGQGLRLIYYSQIVNDFQKGDIAEGYSVSREKKESFPLTVTSAQKNPTAFYLCASSMLAGDPYTQYFGPGTRLTVL.

This chain uses TRBV30 with TRBJ2-1; 8 nucleotides match TRBD2. This CDR3 has 15 residues. Looked up from germline, CDR1 is GTSNPN and CDR2 is SVGIG (reference sequence). V was clipped by 0 bases and J by 7 bases; unmatched bases: 8. CDR3 region: CAWSVRVSGGNEQFF. The CDR3 bases are TGTGCCTGGAGTGTACGAGTGTCGGGGGGGAATGAGCAGTTCTTC. Full variable domain (outside the CDR3, taken from reference TRBV30 and TRBJ2-1): SQTIHQWPATLVQPVGSPLSLECTVEGTSNPNLYWYRQAAGRGLQLLFYSVGIGQISSEVPQNLSASRPQDRQFILSSKKLLLSDSGFYLCAWSVRVSGGNEQFFGPGTRLTVL.

The chain carries TRBV5-1 and TRBJ1-6; no clear D. The ends were cut back, 0 bases at V and 7 bases at J, with 11 bases in the middle. The CDR3 sequence is 15 residues long. Germline V gene sequence: CDR1 SGHRS, CDR2 YFSETQ. CDR3 sequence: CASSLEGTGNSPLHF. The CDR3 nucleotides read TGCGCCAGCAGCTTGGAGGGCACCGGAAATTCACCCCTCCACTTT.